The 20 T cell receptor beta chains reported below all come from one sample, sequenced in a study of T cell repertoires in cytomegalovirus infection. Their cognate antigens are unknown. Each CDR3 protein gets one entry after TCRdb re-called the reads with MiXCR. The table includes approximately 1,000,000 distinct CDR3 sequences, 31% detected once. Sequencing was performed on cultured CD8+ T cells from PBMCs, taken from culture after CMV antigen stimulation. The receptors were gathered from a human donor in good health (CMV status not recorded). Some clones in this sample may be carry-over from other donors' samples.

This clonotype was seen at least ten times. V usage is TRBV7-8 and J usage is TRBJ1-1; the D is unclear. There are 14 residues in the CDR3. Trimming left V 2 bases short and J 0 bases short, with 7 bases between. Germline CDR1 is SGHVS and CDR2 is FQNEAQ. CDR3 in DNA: TGTGCCAGCAGCTTAAAGGGCATGAACACTGAAGCTTTCTTT. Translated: CASSLKGMNTEAFF.

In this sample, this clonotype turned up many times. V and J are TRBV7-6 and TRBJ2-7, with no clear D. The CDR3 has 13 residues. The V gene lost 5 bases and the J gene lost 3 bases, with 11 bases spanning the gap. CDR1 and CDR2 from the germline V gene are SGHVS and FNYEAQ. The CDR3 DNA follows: TGTGCCAGCAGCCCTGGACGGATCTACGAGCAGTACTTC. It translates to CASSPGRIYEQYF. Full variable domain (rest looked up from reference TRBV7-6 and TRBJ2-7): GAGVSQSPRYKVTKRGQDVALRCDPISGHVSLYWYRQALGQGPEFLTYFNYEAQQDKSGLPNDRFSAERPEGSISTLTIQRTEQRDSAMYRCASSPGRIYEQYFGPGTRLTVT.

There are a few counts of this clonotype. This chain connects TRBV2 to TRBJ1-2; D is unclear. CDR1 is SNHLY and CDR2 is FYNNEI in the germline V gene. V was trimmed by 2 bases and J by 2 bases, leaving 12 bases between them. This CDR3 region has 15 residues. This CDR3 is CASSEISGGNYGYTF. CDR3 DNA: TGTGCCAGCAGTGAAATCTCGGGAGGGAACTATGGCTACACCTTC.

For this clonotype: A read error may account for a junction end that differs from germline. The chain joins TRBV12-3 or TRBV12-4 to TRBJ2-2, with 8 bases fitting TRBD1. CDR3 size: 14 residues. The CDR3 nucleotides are TGTGACAGCAGTCCGGACAGGGCTACCGGGGAGCTGTTTTTT. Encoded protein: CDSSPDRATGELFF.

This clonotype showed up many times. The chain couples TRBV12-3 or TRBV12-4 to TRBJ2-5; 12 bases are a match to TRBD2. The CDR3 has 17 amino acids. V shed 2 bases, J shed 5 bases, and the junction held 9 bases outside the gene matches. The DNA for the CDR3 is TGTGCCAGCAGTTTACTCCCTCGGACTAGCGGGGAGGAGACCCAGTACTTC. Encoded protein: CASSLLPRTSGEETQYF.

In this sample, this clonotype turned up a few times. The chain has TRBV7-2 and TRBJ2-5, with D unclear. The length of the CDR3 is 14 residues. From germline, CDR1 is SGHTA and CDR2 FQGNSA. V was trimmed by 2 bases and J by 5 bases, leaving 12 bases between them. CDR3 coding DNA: TGTGCCAGCAGCTTAACTTGGGTTGGGGAGACCCAGTACTTC. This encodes CASSLTWVGETQYF.

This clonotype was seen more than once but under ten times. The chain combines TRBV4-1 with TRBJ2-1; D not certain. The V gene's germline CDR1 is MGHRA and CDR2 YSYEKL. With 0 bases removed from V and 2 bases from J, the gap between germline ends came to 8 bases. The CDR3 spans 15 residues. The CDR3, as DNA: TGCGCCAGCAGCCAAGATTTGCCGACCTACAATGAGCAGTTCTTC. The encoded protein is CASSQDLPTYNEQFF.

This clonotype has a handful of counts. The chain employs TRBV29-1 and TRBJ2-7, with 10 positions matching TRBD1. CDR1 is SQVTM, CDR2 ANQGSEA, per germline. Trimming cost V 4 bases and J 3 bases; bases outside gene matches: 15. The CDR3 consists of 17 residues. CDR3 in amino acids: CSVVPTPVGTGVYEQYF. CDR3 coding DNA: TGCAGCGTTGTGCCCACCCCGGTCGGGACAGGGGTCTACGAGCAGTACTTC.

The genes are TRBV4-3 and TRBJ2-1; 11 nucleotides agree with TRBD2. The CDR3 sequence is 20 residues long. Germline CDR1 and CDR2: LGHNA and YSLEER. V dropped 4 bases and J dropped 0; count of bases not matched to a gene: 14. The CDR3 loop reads CASSLATSGDFPSSYNEQFF. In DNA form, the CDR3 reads TGCGCCAGCAGCCTCGCGACTAGCGGGGACTTCCCGAGCTCCTACAATGAGCAGTTCTTC.

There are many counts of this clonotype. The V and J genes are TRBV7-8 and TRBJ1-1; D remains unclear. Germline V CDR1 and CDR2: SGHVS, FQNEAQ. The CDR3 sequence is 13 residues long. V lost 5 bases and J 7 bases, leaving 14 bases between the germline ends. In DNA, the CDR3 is TGTGCCAGCAGCCTCAATGGGGTCGTTGAAGCTTTCTTT. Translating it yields CASSLNGVVEAFF. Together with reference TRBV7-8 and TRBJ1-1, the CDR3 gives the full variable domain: GAGVSQSPRYKVAKRGQDVALRCDPISGHVSLFWYQQALGQGPEFLTYFQNEAQLDKSGLPSDRFFAERPEGSVSTLKIQRTQQEDSAVYLCASSLNGVVEAFFGQGTRLTVV.

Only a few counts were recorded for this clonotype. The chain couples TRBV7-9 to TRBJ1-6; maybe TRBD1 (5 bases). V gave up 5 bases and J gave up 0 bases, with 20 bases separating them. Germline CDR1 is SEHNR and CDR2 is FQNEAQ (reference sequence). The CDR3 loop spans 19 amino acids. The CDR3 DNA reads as TGTGCCAGCAGCAACGCCTGGGACGGACTGAGCTCCTATAATTCACCCCTCCACTTT. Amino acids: CASSNAWDGLSSYNSPLHF.

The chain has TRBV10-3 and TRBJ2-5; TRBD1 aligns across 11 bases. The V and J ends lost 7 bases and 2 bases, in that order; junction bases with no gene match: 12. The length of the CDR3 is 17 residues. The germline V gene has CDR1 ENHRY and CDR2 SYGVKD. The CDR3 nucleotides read TGTGCCATCATGCGGACAGGGGGCCACCCTGGACAAGAGACCCAGTACTTC. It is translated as CAIMRTGGHPGQETQYF.

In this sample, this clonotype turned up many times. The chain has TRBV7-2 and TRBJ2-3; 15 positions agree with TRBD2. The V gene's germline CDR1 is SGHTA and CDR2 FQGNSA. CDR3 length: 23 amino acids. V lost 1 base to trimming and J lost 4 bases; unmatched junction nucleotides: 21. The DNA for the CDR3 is TGTGCCAGCAGCTTAGTGACTTGGATTCGGACTAGCGGGGGGGCCCACCTACCAGATACGCAGTATTTT. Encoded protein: CASSLVTWIRTSGGAHLPDTQYF.

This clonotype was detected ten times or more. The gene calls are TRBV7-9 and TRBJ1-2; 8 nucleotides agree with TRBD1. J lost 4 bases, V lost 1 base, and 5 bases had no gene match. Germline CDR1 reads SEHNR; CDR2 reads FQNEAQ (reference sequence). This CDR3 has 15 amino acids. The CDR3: CASSLGQGLIYGYTF. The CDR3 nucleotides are TGTGCCAGCAGCTTAGGACAGGGGCTCATCTATGGCTACACCTTC.

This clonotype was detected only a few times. This chain's CDR3 is CASSSGTGGPYEQYF. In DNA, the CDR3 is TGTGCCAGCAGCTCCGGGACAGGGGGCCCCTACGAGCAGTACTTC. The chain carries TRBV5-5 and TRBJ2-7; 12 bases are a match to TRBD1. V dropped 3 bases and J dropped 2; count of bases not matched to a gene: 3. CDR3 length equals 15 residues. Germline V gene lookup returns CDR1 SGHKS and CDR2 YYEKEE (reference sequence).

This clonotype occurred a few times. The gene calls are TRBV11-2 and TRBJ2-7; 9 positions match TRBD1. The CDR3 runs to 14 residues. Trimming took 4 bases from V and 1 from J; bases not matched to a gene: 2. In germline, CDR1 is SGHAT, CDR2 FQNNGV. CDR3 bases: TGTGCCAGCAGCTCCGGGACAGGGTCCTACGAGCAGTACGTC. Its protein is CASSSGTGSYEQYV.

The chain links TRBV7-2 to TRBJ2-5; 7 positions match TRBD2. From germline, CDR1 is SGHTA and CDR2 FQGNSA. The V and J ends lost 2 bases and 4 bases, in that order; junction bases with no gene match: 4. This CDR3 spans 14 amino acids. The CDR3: CASSLNGGLETQYF. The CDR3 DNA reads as TGTGCCAGCAGCTTAAACGGGGGGTTAGAGACCCAGTACTTC.

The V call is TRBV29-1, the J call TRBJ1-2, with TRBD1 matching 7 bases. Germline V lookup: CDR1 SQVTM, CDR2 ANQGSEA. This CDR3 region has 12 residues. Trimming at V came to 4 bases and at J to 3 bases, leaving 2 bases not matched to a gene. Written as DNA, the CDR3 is TGCAGCGTTGGTCAGGGGGACTATGGCTACACCTTC. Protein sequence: CSVGQGDYGYTF.

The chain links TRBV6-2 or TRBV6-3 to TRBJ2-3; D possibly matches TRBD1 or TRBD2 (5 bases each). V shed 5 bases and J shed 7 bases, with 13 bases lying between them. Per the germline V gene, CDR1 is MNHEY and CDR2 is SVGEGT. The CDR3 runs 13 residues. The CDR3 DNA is TGTGCCAGCAGTGAAGGACGGGGACATACGCAGTATTTT. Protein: CASSEGRGHTQYF.

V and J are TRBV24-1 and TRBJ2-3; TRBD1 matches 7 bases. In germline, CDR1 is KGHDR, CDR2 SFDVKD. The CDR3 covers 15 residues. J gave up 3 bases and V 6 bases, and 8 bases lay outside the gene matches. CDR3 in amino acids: CATSPRDSLTDTQYF. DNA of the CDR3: TGTGCCACCAGTCCCCGGGACAGTCTAACAGATACGCAGTATTTT.